The source of this T cell receptor (beta chain) is a study of T cell clonality in common variable immunodeficiency. Control and CVID samples contributed equal amounts of genomic DNA. Clones were sequenced by immunoSEQ multiplex PCR, and TCRdb holds only the in-frame ones, with some missing. The table lists around 30,000 clones, with no singletons. The CDR3 runs 14 residues. Trimming took 5 bases from V and 2 from J, leaving 14 bases between them. Looked up from germline, CDR1 is GTSNPN and CDR2 is SVGIG (reference sequence). Regarding the study as a whole: Compared with healthy controls, CVID subjects showed increased TCRbeta clonality, mostly in about a third. Common variable immunodeficiency TCR beta sequences reportedly had fewer deletions and N-nucleotide insertions. T cell subpopulation sequencing would be needed to explain CVID clonality.

This clone was picked up many times. Its cognate antigen is unknown. The CDR3 end lies 3 residues beyond the end of the read and is filled in from the germline J gene. This sequence was found in a person between 18 and 70 years old in good health. Sequenced sample: peripheral blood mononuclear cells. The rearrangement links TRBV30 to TRBJ2-3; perhaps TRBD2 as D (6 bases). This CDR3 reads CAWVAEVFTDTQYF. The sequenced CDR3 bases are TGTGCCTGGGTAGCGGAGGTCTTCACAGATACG.